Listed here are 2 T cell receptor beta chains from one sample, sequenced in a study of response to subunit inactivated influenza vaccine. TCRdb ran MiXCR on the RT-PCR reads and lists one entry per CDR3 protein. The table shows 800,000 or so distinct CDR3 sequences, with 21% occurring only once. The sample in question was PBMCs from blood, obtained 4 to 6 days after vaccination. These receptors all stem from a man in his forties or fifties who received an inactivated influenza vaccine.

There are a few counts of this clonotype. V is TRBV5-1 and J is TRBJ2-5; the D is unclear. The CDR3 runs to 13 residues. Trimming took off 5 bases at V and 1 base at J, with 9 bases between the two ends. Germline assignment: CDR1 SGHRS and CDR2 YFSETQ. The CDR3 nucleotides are TGCGCCAGCAGTTACTACACCCAAGAGACCCAGTACTTC. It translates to CASSYYTQETQYF. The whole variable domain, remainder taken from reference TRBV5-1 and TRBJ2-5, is KAGVTQTPRYLIKTRGQQVTLSCSPISGHRSVSWYQQTPGQGLQFLFEYFSETQRNKGNFPGRFSGRQFSNSRSEMNVSTLELGDSALYLCASSYYTQETQYFGPGTRLLVL.

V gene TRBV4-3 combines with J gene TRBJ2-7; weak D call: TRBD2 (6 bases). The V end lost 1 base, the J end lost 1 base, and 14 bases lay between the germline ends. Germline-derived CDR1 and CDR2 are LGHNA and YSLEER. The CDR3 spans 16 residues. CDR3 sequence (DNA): TGCGCCAGCAGCCAAGTCGCTAGCGCGGGGTCCTACGAGCAGTACTTC. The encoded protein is CASSQVASAGSYEQYF.